This T cell receptor (beta chain) was profiled in a study of immune heterogeneity within non-small cell lung tumors. V shed 7 bases and J 12 bases; nucleotides not matched to a gene: 11. Germline V gives CDR1 SGHAT, CDR2 FQNNGV. This CDR3 region has 15 residues. Multiplex PCR (32 V and 13 J primers) was used to amplify the TCR beta CDR3. Using its own MiXCR run on the multiplex PCR reads, TCRdb lists one record per CDR3 protein. The profile shows some 5,000 distinct CDR3 sequences, around a third of them singletons. This clonotype was observed a few times. Bulk tumor genomic DNA, roughly 590 ng per sample, was used as template. Several far-apart biopsies were taken per primary tumor during surgery. Undergoing curative surgery were patients whose non-small cell lung cancer was untreated and newly diagnosed.

V is TRBV11-2 and J is TRBJ2-1, with 14 bases matching TRBD2. Material for sequencing was lung tumor tissue. This receptor was obtained from a woman aged 45-60 years with non-small cell lung cancer. CDR3 region: CASTLGLAGGTGQFF. The CDR3 nucleotides are TGTGCCAGCACCCTCGGACTAGCGGGAGGTACGGGGCAGTTCTTC.